One and the same sample provided the 17 T cell receptor beta chains below, sequenced in a study of regulatory T cells in long-lasting Graves disease. iRepertoire HTBI primers and Arm-PCR of CDR3 regions built TCR beta libraries. Each CDR3 protein is one row after TCRdb ran MiXCR on the multiplex PCR reads. The sample consists of 500,000 to 700,000 distinct CDR3 sequences, 25% to 35% of them appearing once. Time point of the sample: persistent/refractory GD, antithyroid drugs over 5 years with positive TRAb. After RNA was extracted from PBMCs, the TCR library was made from it. The sample was peripheral blood mononuclear cells (PBMCs), taken when the disease was refractory, from a patient treated with antithyroid drugs. The receptors were sampled from a female donor with Graves disease.

This clonotype was found a few times. The V gene is TRBV6-5, the J gene TRBJ2-7; D tentatively reads TRBD1 or TRBD2 (5 bases each). Germline V lookup: CDR1 MNHEY, CDR2 SVGAGI. V gave up 0 bases and J gave up 1 base, with 7 bases separating them. The CDR3 is 14 amino acids. CDR3 amino acids: CASSYSGPSYEQYF. CDR3 in DNA: TGTGCCAGCAGTTACTCGGGACCTTCCTACGAGCAGTACTTC.

Of note for this clonotype: A read error may produce the germline difference seen at one junction end. J is TRBJ1-2 and V is TRBV19, with 9 bases lining up with TRBD1. Germline assignment: CDR1 LNHDA and CDR2 SQIVND (reference sequence). This CDR3 has 15 amino acids. The CDR3 sequence is CASTDPTGGNFGYTF. The CDR3 DNA reads as TGTGCCAGTACTGATCCCACAGGGGGCAACTTTGGCTACACCTTC.

V usage is TRBV30 and J usage is TRBJ1-1; tentative D call: TRBD1 (6 bases). Trimming cost V 0 bases and J 0 bases, with 8 bases left between them. Germline lookup yields CDR1 GTSNPN and CDR2 SVGIG (reference sequence). The CDR3 has 14 amino acids. The CDR3 sequence is CAWSVNRVNTEAFF. The CDR3 coding sequence is TGTGCCTGGAGTGTAAACAGGGTGAACACTGAAGCTTTCTTT.

This clonotype has ten or more counts. The chain joins TRBV28 to TRBJ1-1; the D is unclear. The germline gives CDR1 MDHEN, CDR2 SYDVKM. The CDR3 runs to 12 residues. Between the trimmed V and J ends, which lost 3 bases and 11 bases, there was a span of 13 bases. CDR3 coding DNA: TGTGCCAGCAGTTTGTTAGGGTGGGCGGCTTTCTTT. It encodes CASSLLGWAAFF. Full variable domain (remainder filled in from reference TRBV28 and TRBJ1-1): DVKVTQSSRYLVKRTGEKVFLECVQDMDHENMFWYRQDPGLGLRLIYFSYDVKMKEKGDIPEGYSVSREKKERFSLILESASTNQTSMYLCASSLLGWAAFFGQGTRLTVV.

This chain uses TRBV6-1 with TRBJ1-2; TRBD1 matches 7 bases. Germline V gene sequence: CDR1 MNHNS, CDR2 SASEGT. CDR3 length equals 13 residues. The trim removed 6 bases at V and 7 bases at J, leaving 8 bases unmatched. The CDR3 loop reads CASRDDRASGYTF. The CDR3 bases are TGTGCCAGCAGAGATGACAGGGCCTCTGGCTACACCTTC.

This clonotype was counted at least ten times. The chain joins TRBV28 to TRBJ1-2, with TRBD1 matching 9 bases. This CDR3 contains 15 residues. Unmatched junction bases numbered 3, after V lost 1 base and J lost 3 bases. Per germline, CDR1 MDHEN and CDR2 SYDVKM. CDR3: CASSLLGQGHYGYTF. The DNA of the CDR3 is TGTGCCAGCAGTTTATTGGGACAGGGCCACTATGGCTACACCTTC.

The genes are TRBV12-3 or TRBV12-4 and TRBJ1-4; no definite D call. This CDR3 spans 16 amino acids. Deletions cut 6 bases from V and 3 bases from J, with 17 bases between. CDR3 coding DNA: TGTGCCAGCAGCCGCACCCAAACTAAGGCTAATGAAAAACTGTTTTTT. Its translation: CASSRTQTKANEKLFF.

On this clonotype itself: A read error may account for a junction end that differs from germline. This chain uses TRBV7-2 with TRBJ1-5; 7 bases are a match to TRBD1. CDR3 length: 16 amino acids. Germline V CDR1 and CDR2: SGHTA, FQGNSA. CDR3 coding DNA: TGTGCCAGCAGTTTAGACCAGACAGGGTATGATCAGCCCCAGCATTTT. Its translation: CASSLDQTGYDQPQHF.

The chain carries TRBV6-1 and TRBJ2-2; the D gene is possibly TRBD1 (6 bases). The CDR3 is 15 amino acids. V dropped 4 bases and J dropped 0 bases, with 9 bases sitting between them. Germline lookup yields CDR1 MNHNS and CDR2 SASEGT. The CDR3 nucleotides read TGTGCCAGCAGTGCGACAGGTCCGAACACCGGGGAGCTGTTTTTT. Encoded protein: CASSATGPNTGELFF.

This clonotype was observed at least ten times. The V and J genes are TRBV28 and TRBJ1-5; no reliable D call. The CDR3 contains 12 residues. V shed 3 bases and J shed 7 bases, with 7 bases lying between them. CDR1 MDHEN and CDR2 SYDVKM come from the germline V gene. CDR3 residues: CASSFARQPQHF. The CDR3 coding sequence is TGTGCCAGCAGTTTCGCCCGGCAGCCCCAGCATTTT.

The genes are TRBV18 and TRBJ2-7; 7 bases agree with TRBD1. J lost 6 bases, V lost 2 bases, and 7 bases had no gene match. In germline, CDR1 is KGHSH, CDR2 LQKENI. The CDR3 totals 14 residues. The CDR3 region has the DNA TGTGCCAGCTCACCAACCCGACAGGGACGCGAGCAGTACTTC. Translated, it gives CASSPTRQGREQYF.

The V gene is TRBV20-1, the J gene TRBJ2-3; 8 bases fit TRBD1. This CDR3 is 15 amino acids long. CDR1 and CDR2 (germline): DFQATT, SNEGSKA (reference sequence). Losses at the gene ends were 6 bases for V and 0 bases for J; bases not matched to a gene: 8. Here the CDR3 reads CSAPDRARSTDTQYF. The CDR3 DNA reads TGCAGTGCCCCGGACAGGGCGAGGAGCACAGATACGCAGTATTTT.

V usage is TRBV6-1 and J usage is TRBJ2-7, with D perhaps assigned TRBD1 or TRBD2 (5 bases each). The ends were cut back, 5 bases at V and 7 bases at J, with 18 bases in the middle. From germline, CDR1 is MNHNS and CDR2 SASEGT. The CDR3 runs to 14 residues. The CDR3 region is CASSTGTLSSEQYF. The CDR3 DNA follows: TGTGCCAGCAGTACCGGGACGCTCAGCTCGGAGCAGTACTTC.

The V call is TRBV7-9, the J call TRBJ1-3; 8 nucleotides line up with TRBD1. This CDR3 is built from 15 residues. Trimming cost V 4 bases and J 4 bases; bases outside gene matches: 6. Germline V CDR1 and CDR2: SEHNR, FQNEAQ (reference sequence). The CDR3 nucleotides read TGTGCCAGCAGCTCTGGTCGACAGGGGGGAAACACCATATATTTT. It translates to CASSSGRQGGNTIYF.

This rearrangement joins TRBV2 to TRBJ1-4; D may be TRBD1 (5 bases). V gave up 4 bases and J gave up 4 bases, with 19 bases separating them. The CDR3 runs 17 residues. Germline CDR1 is SNHLY and CDR2 is FYNNEI. CDR3 protein: CASSVRLGDRSNEKLFF. The CDR3, as DNA: TGTGCCAGCAGTGTACGGTTAGGGGACCGCAGTAATGAAAAACTGTTTTTT.

The chain recombines TRBV9 with TRBJ2-7; D ambiguous. CDR3 length: 15 residues. Trimming removed 0 bases at V and 6 bases at J, with 16 bases between. The germline V gene has CDR1 SGDLS and CDR2 YYNGEE. The CDR3 loop is CASSVGHRGSPEQYF. The CDR3 DNA reads TGTGCCAGCAGCGTAGGGCACCGCGGTTCGCCCGAGCAGTACTTC.

The gene calls are TRBV2 and TRBJ1-5, with D unclear. This CDR3 comprises 13 residues. Deletions cut 2 bases from V and 7 bases from J, with 9 bases between. CDR1 SNHLY and CDR2 FYNNEI come from the germline V gene. The CDR3 nucleotides read TGTGCCAGCAGTGAAATTGCGGGCCAGCCCCAGCATTTT. This codes for CASSEIAGQPQHF.